The next 2 T cell receptor beta chains were all read from a single sample in a study of cytomegalovirus exposure and HLA in healthy donors (TCRdb year 2017). The library was obtained by the immunoSEQ multiplex PCR assay. A mixture of 60 forward primers for TCR Vbeta segments and 13 reverse primers for TCR Jbeta segments was used in the multiplex PCR. What TCRdb holds here is the immuneACCESS table cut down to in-frame rearrangements. Part of the clones is not present; checked against another copy, under half of the missing clones reflect an unresolved V gene, and the others are unexplained. The sample's own table lists around 44,000 clones. 6% to 7% of the sample comes from the top ten. The sequenced sample was PBMCs. These receptors were collected from a male donor in good health and CMV-seropositive.

This chain uses TRBV10-3 with TRBJ1-1; D call uncertain. Germline assignment: CDR1 ENHRY and CDR2 SYGVKD. The CDR3 is made up of 13 amino acids. Trimming stripped 6 bases from V and 1 base from J, with 9 bases between. Here the CDR3 DNA reads TGTGCCATCAGCGGGGTCGCGAACACTGAAGCTTTCTTT. This gives the protein CAISGVANTEAFF.

Comments on this clone: Its ends do not fully match the called genes, so a read error is possible. The chain uses TRBV2 and TRBJ2-7, with 11 bases identical to TRBD1. Germline V gene lookup returns CDR1 SNHLY and CDR2 FYNNEI. The CDR3 has 14 residues. CDR3 protein: CASREGTGGYEQYF. In DNA, the CDR3 is TGTGCCAGCAGGGAAGGGACAGGGGGCTACGAGCAGTACTTC.